A selection of T cell receptor beta chains follows, all from one sample in a study of CD8 T cells in Susac syndrome. One entry per CDR3 protein, called by TCRdb with MiXCR from the immunoSEQ multiplex PCR reads. The sample lists some 160,000 distinct CDR3 sequences; approximately 94% were seen once. The specimen sequenced was CD4+ T cells from PBMCs. The receptor set was obtained from a human donor with Susac syndrome. The CDR3 runs from the conserved cysteine through the conserved F or W. Each record gives: J gene, D gene, V gene, clone size, CDR3 protein, CDR3 DNA. D genes are given only for firm matches. Expanded clones get a size class; other rows say once, few or many, or leave the size out.

>TRBJ2-7|NA|TRBV20-1|NA
CSARDSRYEQYF
TGCAGTGCTAGAGATTCGAGGTACGAGCAGTACTTC
>TRBJ1-5|NA|TRBV15|NA
CATSRDLGRMAQPQHF
TGTGCCACCAGCAGAGATCTAGGAAGGATGGCTCAGCCCCAGCATTTT
>TRBJ2-5|TRBD2|TRBV19|NA
CASQIGGGLVLSQYF
TGTGCCAGTCAAATTGGCGGGGGGCTGGTCTTGAGCCAGTACTTC
>TRBJ1-1|TRBD1|TRBV11-2|NA
CATALDRDSPEAFF
TGTGCCACTGCATTAGATAGGGACAGCCCTGAAGCTTTCTTT
>TRBJ2-5|TRBD1|TRBV5-1|NA
CASRNRDSQETQYF
TGCGCCAGCAGAAACCGGGACAGTCAAGAGACCCAGTACTTC
>TRBJ1-2|NA|TRBV4-1|few
CASSQDFEGSDYTF
TGCGCCAGCAGCCAAGATTTTGAAGGGAGCGACTACACCTTC
>TRBJ1-6|NA|TRBV6-6|NA
CAMPTGPYNSPLHF
TGTGCCATGCCCACAGGGCCCTATAATTCACCCCTCCACTTT
>TRBJ1-2|NA|TRBV29-1|once
CSVEDPPGGGGYTF
TGCAGCGTTGAAGATCCTCCGGGGGGCGGTGGCTACACCTTC
>TRBJ2-5|TRBD1|TRBV20-1|once
CSASGRGLETQYF
TGCAGTGCTAGTGGCAGGGGGCTTGAGACCCAGTACTTC
>TRBJ2-1|TRBD2|TRBV11-2|NA
CASSFLAGGLSYNEQFF
TGTGCCAGCAGCTTTCTAGCGGGGGGACTCTCCTACAATGAGCAGTTCTTC
>TRBJ1-1|NA|TRBV29-1|once
CSVQTLSTEAFF
TGCAGCGTTCAAACCTTGTCGACTGAAGCTTTCTTT
>TRBJ2-3|NA|TRBV28|NA
CASSLFRGASTDTQYF
TGTGCCAGCAGTTTATTCAGGGGTGCTAGCACAGATACGCAGTATTTT
>TRBJ2-5|NA|TRBV18|NA
CASSPQKGTQETQYF
TGTGCCAGCTCACCACAGAAGGGAACCCAAGAGACCCAGTACTTC
>TRBJ2-6|NA|TRBV5-1|NA
CASSGRQLLGGANVLTF
TGCGCCAGCAGCGGGCGACAGCTGCTTGGTGGGGCCAACGTCCTGACTTTC
>TRBJ2-7|TRBD1|TRBV5-1|NA
CATTDRGVFGYEQYF
TGCGCCACCACGGACAGGGGTGTTTTCGGCTACGAGCAGTACTTC
>TRBJ2-7|TRBD1|TRBV5-1|once
CASSTLGQGGHEQYF
TGCGCCAGCAGCACCTTGGGACAGGGAGGCCACGAGCAGTACTTC
>TRBJ2-2|NA|TRBV7-2|once
CASSLVLSSNTGELFF
TGTGCCAGCAGCTTAGTGTTGTCCTCGAACACCGGGGAGCTGTTTTTT
>TRBJ2-1|NA|TRBV7-2|once
CASSFGGVPTFF
TGTGCCAGCAGCTTTGGCGGCGTACCGACGTTCTTC
>TRBJ2-3|NA|TRBV15|NA
CATSLPWAGQSTDTQYF
TGTGCCACCAGCCTCCCCTGGGCTGGACAGAGCACAGATACGCAGTATTTT
>TRBJ2-4|NA|TRBV30|NA
CAWSSRAAKNIQYF
TGTGCCTGGAGTTCGCGGGCGGCCAAAAACATTCAGTACTTC
>TRBJ2-5|NA|TRBV12-3/TRBV12-4|NA
CASSFSGRGWETQYF
TGTGCCAGCAGTTTCTCAGGCAGGGGATGGGAGACCCAGTACTTC
>TRBJ1-2|NA|TRBV20-1|NA
CSASGARSYGYTF
TGCAGTGCTAGCGGCGCCAGGTCTTATGGCTACACCTTC
>TRBJ2-7|TRBD1|TRBV2|NA
CASSEAPLGQMTYEQYF
TGTGCCAGCAGTGAAGCCCCCCTGGGACAGATGACTTACGAGCAGTACTTC
>TRBJ1-1|NA|TRBV28|once
CASSLTFTEAFF
TGTGCCAGCAGTTTAACTTTCACTGAAGCTTTCTTT
>TRBJ1-6|NA|TRBV12-3/TRBV12-4|NA
CASSIQGYNSPLHF
TGTGCCAGCAGTATACAGGGCTATAATTCACCCCTCCACTTT
>TRBJ2-7|TRBD1|TRBV15|NA
CATSRKTGDYEQYF
TGTGCCACCAGCAGAAAGACAGGGGACTACGAGCAGTACTTC
>TRBJ2-1|TRBD2|TRBV20-1|NA
CSARKTSGNEQFF
TGCAGTGCTAGAAAGACTAGCGGCAATGAGCAGTTCTTC
>TRBJ2-1|TRBD2|TRBV4-2|NA
CASSQDPTGGYNEQFF
TGTGCCAGCAGCCAAGATCCGACGGGGGGGTACAATGAGCAGTTCTTC
>TRBJ2-3|NA|TRBV6-5|NA
CASTQPSTDTQYF
TGTGCCAGCACTCAGCCTAGCACAGATACGCAGTATTTT
>TRBJ2-7|NA|TRBV7-9|few
CASSREHEQYF
TGTGCCAGCAGCAGGGAACACGAGCAGTACTTC
>TRBJ2-1|TRBD1|TRBV6-5|NA
CAVGGTGPDRVF
TGTGCCGTAGGGGGGACAGGACCCGATCGGGTCTTC
>TRBJ1-6|TRBD1|TRBV30|NA
CAWHNGQGENSPLHF
TGTGCCTGGCATAACGGACAGGGTGAAAATTCACCCCTCCACTTT
>TRBJ2-3|TRBD2|TRBV25-1|NA
CASSRTSGGRLSTDTQYF
TGTGCCAGCAGTAGGACTAGCGGGGGGCGGCTGAGCACAGATACGCAGTATTTT
>TRBJ1-2|NA|TRBV9|once
CASSPPQGGIGYTF
TGTGCCAGCAGCCCCCCACAGGGTGGCATCGGCTACACCTTC
>TRBJ1-2|NA|TRBV3-1|NA
CASSQEDLRGYTF
TGTGCCAGCAGCCAAGAAGACCTGCGTGGCTACACCTTC
>TRBJ2-6|NA|TRBV29-1|NA
CSVVLPLGGMGSGANVLTF
TGCAGCGTTGTCTTACCTCTGGGAGGCATGGGCTCTGGGGCCAACGTCCTGACTTTC
>TRBJ2-5|TRBD2|TRBV20-1|NA
CSFHSASGGLQETQYF
TGCAGTTTCCACAGTGCTAGCGGGGGACTCCAAGAGACCCAGTACTTC
>TRBJ1-1|TRBD1|TRBV9|NA
CASRRQGGTEAFF
TGTGCCAGCAGGAGACAGGGAGGGACTGAAGCTTTCTTT
>TRBJ2-7|TRBD2|TRBV3-1|NA
CASSSSPLAGGGEQYF
TGTGCCAGCAGCTCTTCGCCTTTAGCGGGGGGAGGCGAGCAGTACTTC
>TRBJ1-2|NA|TRBV7-8|NA
CASSLADSYGYTF
TGTGCCAGCAGCTTAGCGGACTCGTATGGCTACACCTTC
>TRBJ1-1|NA|TRBV3-1|NA
CASSQTRGVEAFF
TGTGCCAGCAGCCAGACCCGGGGGGTTGAAGCTTTCTTT
>TRBJ2-7|NA|TRBV25-1|once
CASSELHERYEQYF
TGTGCCAGCAGTGAATTACATGAGCGCTACGAGCAGTACTTC
>TRBJ2-3|TRBD2|TRBV20-1|NA
CSAANSGGALDTQYF
TGCAGTGCTGCGAATAGCGGGGGGGCTTTGGATACGCAGTATTTT
>TRBJ2-5|NA|TRBV15|NA
CATSRGPGHGDF
TGTGCCACCAGCAGAGGGCCGGGACACGGGGACTTC
>TRBJ2-5|NA|TRBV24-1|NA
CAPLGTYLYQETQYF
TGTGCCCCCTTAGGGACTTACCTGTACCAAGAGACCCAGTACTTC
>TRBJ1-4|TRBD1|TRBV4-2|NA
CASSPDRARATNEKLFF
TGTGCCAGCAGCCCGGACAGGGCCCGAGCAACTAATGAAAAACTGTTTTTT